The 3 T cell receptor beta chains below all came from one sample that was sequenced in a study of T cell changes during pregnancy in multiple sclerosis. Profiled with immunoSEQ multiplex PCR; TCRdb holds only in-frame clones, not every one. Among 60,000 or so clones listed, over 80% were seen once. This sample comprised peripheral blood, obtained in the first trimester of pregnancy. The receptors here all came from a female donor in good health, enrolled as a control in a pregnancy study.

V is TRBV25-1 and J is TRBJ1-6; possible D gene TRBD1, 6 bases. V shed 8 bases and J shed 7 bases, with 21 bases lying between them. The V gene's germline CDR1 is MGHDK and CDR2 SYGVNS. The CDR3 totals 16 residues. The CDR3 DNA reads as TGTGCCAGCCAAAGAGTAGGACAGCTACAAAATTCACCCCTCCACTTT. This encodes CASQRVGQLQNSPLHF.

The chain couples TRBV6-1 to TRBJ2-3; tentatively, D is TRBD2 (6 bases). Trimming removed 3 bases from V and 6 bases from J, with 13 bases in between. Germline assignment: CDR1 MNHNS and CDR2 SASEGT. This CDR3 comprises 14 residues. The CDR3 nucleotides read TGTGCCAGCAGTGAGTCGATGCGGGGCGATACGCAGTATTTT. It specifies CASSESMRGDTQYF.

This chain connects TRBV30 to TRBJ2-7; TRBD1 is a possible D gene (6 bases). Trimming pared 1 base from V and 3 bases from J, leaving 19 bases between. The length of the CDR3 is 16 residues. Germline CDR1 reads GTSNPN; CDR2 reads SVGIG (reference sequence). In DNA, the CDR3 is TGTGCCTGGAGTGGGCCTACTAGACAGGTTTTCTACGAGCAGTACTTC. Its translation: CAWSGPTRQVFYEQYF. Full variable domain (missing parts from reference TRBV30 and TRBJ2-7): SQTIHQWPATLVQPVGSPLSLECTVEGTSNPNLYWYRQAAGRGLQLLFYSVGIGQISSEVPQNLSASRPQDRQFILSSKKLLLSDSGFYLCAWSGPTRQVFYEQYFGPGTRLTVT.